This T cell receptor (beta chain) came from a study of vaccination and CD4 T cells after COVID-19. Overall study findings and caveats: Convalescent patients' vaccine-specific clones were spike mono-reactive in 304 of 307 cases. For SARS-CoV-2-reactive clonotypes, the median went from about 22 to 38, a nonsignificant increase.

Regarding this clonotype: As yet, its antigen is unknown.

Stated treatment: roughly nine-day PBMC culture with coronavirus spike peptide pools or control peptides (ViraFEST assay). The ViraFEST method relied on peptide pools to expand antigen-specific T cells, followed by TCR sequencing. After around ten days of culture, CD4+ T cells were negatively selected. Cultured CD4+ T-cell DNA underwent Oncomine TCR Beta short-read sequencing. A single record per CDR3 protein comes from TCRdb applying MiXCR to the PCR reads. The sample includes roughly 3,600 distinct CDR3 sequences, approximately 18% seen only once; the top ten take more than 20%. This CDR3 is 13 amino acids long. Between the trimmed V and J ends, which lost 7 bases and 5 bases, there was a span of 15 bases. Germline V gives CDR1 DFQATT, CDR2 SNEGSKA (reference sequence).

Sequences were obtained from CD4+ T cells from blood, cultured in vitro. The chain combines TRBV20-1 with TRBJ2-1, with D maybe TRBD2 (6 bases). The clonotype comes from a human donor who had recovered from COVID-19. CDR3 in amino acids: CSGMGGSNNEQFF. The CDR3 nucleotides are TGCAGTGGGATGGGGGGTAGCAACAATGAGCAGTTCTTC.